Each of the 5 T cell receptor beta chains below was sequenced from the same sample in a study of blood T cell repertoires in COVID-19. Measured with immunoSEQ multiplex PCR; TCRdb has only the in-frame clones, and not every one. Of fewer than 450,000 clones in the sample, around 90% were seen once. Sequenced sample: PBMCs or T cells enriched from blood (not recorded which). These receptor sequences come from a man aged 18 to 29 who had recovered from COVID-19.

The chain uses TRBV25-1 and TRBJ1-2, with 7 nucleotides matching TRBD1. The trim removed 6 bases at V and 7 bases at J, leaving 11 bases unmatched. CDR1 and CDR2 from the germline V gene are MGHDK and SYGVNS. This CDR3 is built from 14 residues. In DNA, the CDR3 is TGTGCCAGCAGCGCCCCCACAGGGGTTGGTGGCTACACCTTC. It specifies CASSAPTGVGGYTF.

The V call is TRBV10-1, the J call TRBJ1-5; D unclear. There are 13 residues in the CDR3. Per germline, CDR1 WNHNN and CDR2 SYGVQD (reference sequence). V was pared by 3 bases and J by 7 bases, with 10 bases between. In DNA form, the CDR3 reads TGCGCCAGCAGTGATGGCAGAGGCCAGCCCCAGCATTTT. Translating it yields CASSDGRGQPQHF.

The chain links TRBV7-2 to TRBJ2-1, with 12 bases fitting TRBD2. The junction had 0 bases not matched to a gene; V was cut back by 4 bases and J by 2 bases. CDR3 length: 15 residues. Germline V gene sequence: CDR1 SGHTA, CDR2 FQGNSA. The CDR3 DNA sequence: TGTGCCAGCAGCTGGACTAGCGGGGCCTACAATGAGCAGTTCTTC. Translating gives CASSWTSGAYNEQFF.

This clone was observed a single time. The chain has TRBV7-8 and TRBJ1-1, with a weak D call TRBD1 (6 bases). V lost 1 base to trimming and J lost 6 bases, with 12 bases between them. This CDR3 is 14 amino acids long. Germline CDR1 reads SGHVS; CDR2 reads FQNEAQ. The CDR3 protein is CASSLGQGSAEAFF. The CDR3 nucleotides are TGTGCCAGCAGCTTAGGGCAGGGGAGCGCTGAAGCTTTCTTT.

The chain employs TRBV3-1 (or the pseudogene TRBV3-2) and TRBJ2-7; TRBD2 aligns across 14 bases. J was trimmed by 2 bases and V by 5 bases; bases with no gene match: 2. The CDR3 runs to 15 residues. CDR1 is LGHDT, CDR2 YNNKEL, per germline (reference sequence). Here the CDR3 reads CASSKTSGGAYEQYF. The DNA of the CDR3 is TGTGCCAGCAGCAAGACTAGCGGGGGGGCCTACGAGCAGTACTTC.